The sequence of this T cell receptor (beta chain) was determined in a study of blood T cells in healthy people across ages. The study's findings and limits: Per million T cells, the diversity of TCR beta decreased roughly linearly as age advanced.

With regard to this clonotype: Its antigen is as yet unknown.

It was with a sample-barcoded 5' primer and a J-beta primer mix that a second PCR of roughly 7 to 12 cycles was run. TCRdb recomputed calls from the 5' RACE reads with MiXCR, one row per CDR3 protein. The sample consists of about a million distinct CDR3 sequences, roughly 50% of them appearing once. This CDR3 spans 15 amino acids. Germline assignment: CDR1 SGHTA and CDR2 FQGNSA. This TCR was sampled from a woman aged 60-75 years in good health. Sequenced sample: blood. The chain couples TRBV7-2 to TRBJ2-7; the match to TRBD2 covers 7 bases. The DNA end lines up better with TRBJ2-5; the J call may be wrong. This chain's CDR3 is CASSSPGGSQETQYF. The CDR3 DNA reads TGTGCCAGCAGCTCCCCCGGCGGGAGTCAGGAGACCCAGTACTTC.